This T cell receptor beta chain is from a study of spatial heterogeneity in lung cancer. General study points: Mutation counts in tumors were tracked by counts of expanded intratumoral alpha and beta TCRs.

Time point reported: sample taken at primary tumor resection. A unique molecular identifier was carried by every single TCR cDNA molecule. MiXCR, applied by TCRdb to the 5' RACE reads, yields one record per CDR3 protein. Of about 4,900 distinct CDR3 sequences in the sample, about an eighth were seen once. This clonotype was recorded at least ten times. Its antigen is undetermined. Germline V gene sequence: CDR1 DFQATT, CDR2 SNEGSKA (reference sequence). V lost 3 bases, J lost 3 bases, and 15 bases lay in between. The CDR3 contains 15 residues. V usage is TRBV20-1 and J usage is TRBJ2-4; D is unresolved. The clonotype comes from a female donor with early-stage non-small cell lung cancer. Source: lung tumor tissue, taken at surgery. The CDR3 reads CSASGLMAGKNIQYF. CDR3 in DNA: TGCAGTGCTAGCGGTCTTATGGCCGGCAAAAACATTCAGTACTTC.